A selection of T cell receptor beta chains follows, all from one sample in a study of OX40 agonist ivuxolimab in advanced cancers. Sequencing was performed with immunoSEQ multiplex PCR; in TCRdb, only in-frame clones are kept and a portion is missing. The sample lists approximately 84,000 clones, just over 90% occurring once. The source was CD4+ or CD8+ T cells sorted from blood, collected in a trial of the OX40 agonist ivuxolimab. Receptors originate from an adult with an advanced solid tumor such as melanoma, head and neck, liver or kidney cancer. CDR3s include the opening cysteine and the closing phenylalanine or tryptophan. A D gene is named only where the DNA matches it firmly. Some rows have no size entry. The others give once, few or many, or a class for an expanded clone.

-	TRBJ1-1	-	12	TRBV11-2	TGTGCCAGCAGCTTAGGAGGCTATGAAGCTTTCTTT	CASSLGGYEAFF
-	TRBJ2-3	TRBD1	16	TRBV19	TGTGCCAGTAGTAGGGGGACAGGACCCCGCACAGATACGCAGTATTTT	CASSRGTGPRTDTQYF
few	TRBJ2-7	-	13	TRBV6-5	TGTGCCAGCAGACATGACGGGATCTACGAGCAGTACTTC	CASRHDGIYEQYF
-	TRBJ1-1	TRBD1	14	TRBV6-5	TGTGCCAGCAGGGAAGGGACAGGGGGCACTGAAGCTTTCTTT	CASREGTGGTEAFF
-	TRBJ2-3	-	16	TRBV6-5	TGTGCCAGCAGTTCGTGGCTAGCCGGGGGCACAGATACGCAGTATTTT	CASSSWLAGGTDTQYF
-	TRBJ2-6	-	16	TRBV19	TGTGCCAGTAGTATAGGTGGCCTCTCTGGGGCCAACGTCCTGACTTTC	CASSIGGLSGANVLTF
-	TRBJ2-2	-	17	TRBV4-1	TGCGCCAGCAGCCAAGAATACGGGCGGTCGAACACCGGGGAGCTGTTTTTT	CASSQEYGRSNTGELFF
-	TRBJ2-5	-	16	TRBV11-3	TGTGCCAGCAGCTTAGGAGAGGCTGGGTATTTGGAGACCCAGTACTTC	CASSLGEAGYLETQYF
-	TRBJ2-5	-	14	TRBV7-2	TGTGCCAGCACCCTTCGAGACCGCCAAGAGACCCAGTACTTC	CASTLRDRQETQYF
-	TRBJ2-5	TRBD2	17	TRBV18	TGTGCCAGCACCCCAGGAACCACTAGCGGGAGAAAAGAGACCCAGTACTTC	CASTPGTTSGRKETQYF
-	TRBJ2-1	TRBD2	17	TRBV28	TGTGCCAGCAGCCCCCATCCTAGCGGGGGCTCCTACAATGAGCAGTTCTTC	CASSPHPSGGSYNEQFF
few	TRBJ2-7	-	11	TRBV6-1	TGTGCCAGCAGTGGTTACTACGAGCAGTACTTC	CASSGYYEQYF
-	TRBJ1-3	-	12	TRBV28	TGTGCCAGCAGTTTCGCAGAAAACACCATATATTTT	CASSFAENTIYF
-	TRBJ1-1	TRBD1	17	TRBV28	TGTGCCAGCAGCCCCCCCCGGCAGGGGGCGGGTGACACTGAAGCTTTCTTT	CASSPPRQGAGDTEAFF
-	TRBJ2-2	TRBD1	15	TRBV28	TGTGCCAGCAGTCGGACAGGGGCGAACACCGGGGAGCTGTTTTTT	CASSRTGANTGELFF
once	TRBJ2-2	-	13	TRBV11-1	TGTGCCAGCAGCTTAGGTTACACCGGGGAGCTGTTTTTT	CASSLGYTGELFF
-	TRBJ1-2	-	13	TRBV5-4	TGTGCCAGCAGCTCACAAGCGGTTAGTGGCTACACCTTC	CASSSQAVSGYTF
-	TRBJ2-5	-	14	TRBV19	TGTGCCAGTAGTAAGGGGCCGACGTGGGAGACCCAGTACTTC	CASSKGPTWETQYF
-	TRBJ2-4	TRBD2	18	TRBV5-1	TGCGCCAGCAGCTGGAAACATGACCCGACTAGCCTTCTAAACATTCAGTACTTC	CASSWKHDPTSLLNIQYF
-	TRBJ1-2	TRBD1	15	TRBV28	TGTGCCAGCAGTTTATCTACGGGACAGAGTCCCGGTTACACCTTC	CASSLSTGQSPGYTF
-	TRBJ1-1	TRBD1	17	TRBV19	TGTGCCAGTAGTATTGCGGGACAGGCCCATATGAACACTGAAGCTTTCTTT	CASSIAGQAHMNTEAFF
-	TRBJ1-1	-	13	TRBV11-2	TGTGCCAGCAGCTCCGAGTCCTTCCTTGAAGCTTTCTTT	CASSSESFLEAFF
-	TRBJ1-2	-	14	TRBV5-1	TGCGCCAGCAGCTTGGAGGCTGGGAACTATGGCTACACCTTC	CASSLEAGNYGYTF
-	TRBJ2-1	-	11	TRBV20-1	TGCAGTGAGGGAGGAGGCCATGAGCAGTTCTTC	CSEGGGHEQFF
-	TRBJ2-1	-	15	TRBV7-2	TGTGCCAGCAGCTTAGGGGGGGTCCCCTCCAATGAGCAGTTCTTC	CASSLGGVPSNEQFF
-	TRBJ2-3	-	14	TRBV27	TGTGCCAGCAGTTTGAACGGACGCACAGATACGCAGTATTTT	CASSLNGRTDTQYF